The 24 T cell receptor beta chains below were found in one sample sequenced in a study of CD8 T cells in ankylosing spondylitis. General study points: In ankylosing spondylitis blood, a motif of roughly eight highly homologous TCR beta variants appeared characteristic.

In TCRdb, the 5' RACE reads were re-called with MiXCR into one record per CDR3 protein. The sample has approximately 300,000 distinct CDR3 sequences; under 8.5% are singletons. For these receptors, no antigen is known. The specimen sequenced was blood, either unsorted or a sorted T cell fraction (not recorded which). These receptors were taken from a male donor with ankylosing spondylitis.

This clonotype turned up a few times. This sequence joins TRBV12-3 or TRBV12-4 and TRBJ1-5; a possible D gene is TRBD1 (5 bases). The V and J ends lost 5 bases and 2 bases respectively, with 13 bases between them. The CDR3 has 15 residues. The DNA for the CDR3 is TGTGCCAGCAGTCAGGGCGCCACCCGCAATCAGCCCCAGCATTTT. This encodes CASSQGATRNQPQHF.

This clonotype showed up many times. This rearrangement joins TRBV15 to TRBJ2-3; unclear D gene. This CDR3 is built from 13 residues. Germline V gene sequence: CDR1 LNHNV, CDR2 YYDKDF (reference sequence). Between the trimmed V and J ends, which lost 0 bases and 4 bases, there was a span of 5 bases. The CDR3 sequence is CATSRDLPDTQYF. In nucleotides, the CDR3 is TGTGCCACCAGCAGAGATTTGCCAGATACGCAGTATTTT.

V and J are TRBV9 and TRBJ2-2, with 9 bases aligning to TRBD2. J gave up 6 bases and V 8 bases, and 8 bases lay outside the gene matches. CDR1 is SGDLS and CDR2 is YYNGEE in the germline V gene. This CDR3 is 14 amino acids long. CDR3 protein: CASRWTSVSGELFF. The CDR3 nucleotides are TGTGCCAGTCGCTGGACTAGCGTGTCCGGGGAGCTGTTTTTT.

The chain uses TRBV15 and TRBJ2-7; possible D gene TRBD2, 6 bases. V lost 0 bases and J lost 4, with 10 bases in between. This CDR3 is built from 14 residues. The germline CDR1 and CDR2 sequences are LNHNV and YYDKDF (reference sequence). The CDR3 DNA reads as TGTGCCACCAGCAGAGATAGGGCGGGATACGAGCAGTACTTC. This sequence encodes CATSRDRAGYEQYF.

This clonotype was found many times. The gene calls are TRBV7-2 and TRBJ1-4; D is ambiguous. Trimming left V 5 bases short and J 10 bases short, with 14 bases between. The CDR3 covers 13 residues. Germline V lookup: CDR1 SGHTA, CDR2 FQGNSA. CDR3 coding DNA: TGTGCCAGCAGCCCTTCCACCAGTACAAAACTGTTTTTT. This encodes CASSPSTSTKLFF.

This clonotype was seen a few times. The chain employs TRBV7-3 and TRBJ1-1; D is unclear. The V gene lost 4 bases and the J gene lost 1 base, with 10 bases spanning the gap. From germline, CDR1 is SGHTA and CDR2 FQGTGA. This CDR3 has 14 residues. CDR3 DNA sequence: TGTGCCAGCAGCTCGGGAGCGGCGAACACTGAAGCTTTCTTT. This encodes CASSSGAANTEAFF.

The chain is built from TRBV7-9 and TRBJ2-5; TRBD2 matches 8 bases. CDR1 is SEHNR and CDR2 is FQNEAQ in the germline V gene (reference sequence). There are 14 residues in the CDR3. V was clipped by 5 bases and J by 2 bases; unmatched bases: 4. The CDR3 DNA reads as TGTGCCAGCAGCCAAACTAGCGGACAAGAGACCCAGTACTTC. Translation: CASSQTSGQETQYF. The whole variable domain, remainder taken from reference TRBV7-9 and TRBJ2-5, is DTGVSQNPRHKITKRGQNVTFRCDPISEHNRLYWYRQTLGQGPEFLTYFQNEAQLEKSRLLSDRFSAERPKGSFSTLEIQRTEQGDSAMYLCASSQTSGQETQYFGPGTRLLVL.

CDR3 coding DNA: TGTGCCAGCAGCTTCTCCCCCTGGACAGGTTCAGATACGCAGTATTTT. This codes for CASSFSPWTGSDTQYF. The chain links TRBV11-2 to TRBJ2-3, with 7 positions matching TRBD1. This CDR3 is built from 16 residues. Germline CDR1 and CDR2: SGHAT and FQNNGV. V shed 3 bases, J shed 4 bases, and the junction held 10 bases outside the gene matches. Combining the CDR3 with reference TRBV11-2 and TRBJ2-3 gives the whole variable domain EAGVAQSPRYKIIEKRQSVAFWCNPISGHATLYWYQQILGQGPKLLIQFQNNGVVDDSQLPKDRFSAERLKGVDSTLKIQPAKLEDSAVYLCASSFSPWTGSDTQYFGPGTRLTVL.

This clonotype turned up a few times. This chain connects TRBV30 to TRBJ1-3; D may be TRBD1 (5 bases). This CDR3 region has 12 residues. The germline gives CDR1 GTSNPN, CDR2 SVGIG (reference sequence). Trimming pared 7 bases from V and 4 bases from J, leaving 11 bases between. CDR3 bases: TGTGCCTCCGGGACGAGGGGAAACACCATATATTTT. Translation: CASGTRGNTIYF.

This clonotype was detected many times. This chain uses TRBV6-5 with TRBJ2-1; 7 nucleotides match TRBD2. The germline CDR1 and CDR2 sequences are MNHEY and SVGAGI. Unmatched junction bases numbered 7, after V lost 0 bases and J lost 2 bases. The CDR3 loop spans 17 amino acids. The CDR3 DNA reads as TGTGCCAGCAGTTACTCGGGGGGGACTGATGCCTACAATGAGCAGTTCTTC. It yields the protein CASSYSGGTDAYNEQFF.

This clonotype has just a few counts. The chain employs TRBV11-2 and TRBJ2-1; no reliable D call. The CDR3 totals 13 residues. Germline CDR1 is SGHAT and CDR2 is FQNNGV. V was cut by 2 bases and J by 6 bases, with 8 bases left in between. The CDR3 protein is CASSLSSINEQFF. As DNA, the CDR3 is TGTGCCAGCAGCTTATCCAGTATCAATGAGCAGTTCTTC.

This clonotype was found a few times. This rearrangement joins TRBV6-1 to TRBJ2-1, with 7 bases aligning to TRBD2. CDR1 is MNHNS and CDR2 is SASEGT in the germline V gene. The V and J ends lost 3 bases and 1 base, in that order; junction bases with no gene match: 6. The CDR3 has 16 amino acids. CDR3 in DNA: TGTGCCAGCAGTGATAGTGGACTAGTATCCTACAATGAGCAGTTCTTC. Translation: CASSDSGLVSYNEQFF.

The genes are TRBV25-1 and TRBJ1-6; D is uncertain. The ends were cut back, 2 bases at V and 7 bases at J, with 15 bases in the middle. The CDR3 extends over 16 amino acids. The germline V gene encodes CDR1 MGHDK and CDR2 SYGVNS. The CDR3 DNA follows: TGTGCCAGCAGTGAACTTGGACTGTCCGGCAATTCACCCCTCCACTTT. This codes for CASSELGLSGNSPLHF. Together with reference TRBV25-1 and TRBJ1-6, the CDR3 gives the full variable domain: EADIYQTPRYLVIGTGKKITLECSQTMGHDKMYWYQQDPGMELHLIHYSYGVNSTEKGDLSSESTVSRIRTEHFPLTLESARPSHTSQYLCASSELGLSGNSPLHFGNGTRLTVT.

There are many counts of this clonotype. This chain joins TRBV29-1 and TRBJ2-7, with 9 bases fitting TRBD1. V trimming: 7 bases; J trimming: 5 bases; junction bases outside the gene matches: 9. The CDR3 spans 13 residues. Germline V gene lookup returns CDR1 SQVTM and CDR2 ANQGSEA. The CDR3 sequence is CSAMTGGFDEQYF. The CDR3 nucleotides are TGCAGCGCCATGACAGGGGGTTTCGACGAGCAGTACTTC.

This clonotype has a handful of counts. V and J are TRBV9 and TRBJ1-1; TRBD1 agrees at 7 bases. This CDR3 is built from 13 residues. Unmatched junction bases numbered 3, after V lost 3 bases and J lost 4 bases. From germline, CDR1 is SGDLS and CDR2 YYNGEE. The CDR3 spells CASSATGATEAFF. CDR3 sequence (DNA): TGTGCCAGCAGCGCTACAGGGGCCACTGAAGCTTTCTTT.

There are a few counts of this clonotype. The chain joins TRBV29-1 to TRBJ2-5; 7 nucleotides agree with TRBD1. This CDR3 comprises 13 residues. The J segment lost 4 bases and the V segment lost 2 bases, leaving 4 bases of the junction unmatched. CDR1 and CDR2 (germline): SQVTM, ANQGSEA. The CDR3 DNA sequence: TGCAGCGTTGAACACAGGGGTCGAGAGACCCAGTACTTC. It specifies CSVEHRGRETQYF.

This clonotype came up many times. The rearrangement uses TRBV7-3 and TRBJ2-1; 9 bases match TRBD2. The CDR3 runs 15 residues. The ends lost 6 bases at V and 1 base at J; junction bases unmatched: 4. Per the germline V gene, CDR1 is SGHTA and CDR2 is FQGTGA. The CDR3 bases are TGTGCCAGCAGTCCCGGACTAGCGTCCTACAATGAGCAGTTCTTC. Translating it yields CASSPGLASYNEQFF.

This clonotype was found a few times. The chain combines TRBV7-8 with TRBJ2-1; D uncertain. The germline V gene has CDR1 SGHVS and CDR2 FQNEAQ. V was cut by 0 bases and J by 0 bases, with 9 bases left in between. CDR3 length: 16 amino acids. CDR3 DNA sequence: TGTGCCAGCAGCTTAGCCTTCGTTAGCTCCTACAATGAGCAGTTCTTC. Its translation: CASSLAFVSSYNEQFF.

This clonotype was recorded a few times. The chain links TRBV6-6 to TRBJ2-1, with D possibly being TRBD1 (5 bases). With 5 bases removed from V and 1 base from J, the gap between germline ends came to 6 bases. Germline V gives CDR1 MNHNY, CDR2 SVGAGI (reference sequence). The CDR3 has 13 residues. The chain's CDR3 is CASSTGSYNEQFF. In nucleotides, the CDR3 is TGTGCCAGCAGTACAGGATCCTACAATGAGCAGTTCTTC.

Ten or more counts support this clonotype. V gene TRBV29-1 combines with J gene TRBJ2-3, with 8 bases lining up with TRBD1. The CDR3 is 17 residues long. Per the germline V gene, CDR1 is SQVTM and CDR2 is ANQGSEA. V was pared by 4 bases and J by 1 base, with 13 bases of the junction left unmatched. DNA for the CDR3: TGCAGCGTTGGCAGGGACAGGTCTTTTTTTCGCACAGATACGCAGTATTTT. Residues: CSVGRDRSFFRTDTQYF.

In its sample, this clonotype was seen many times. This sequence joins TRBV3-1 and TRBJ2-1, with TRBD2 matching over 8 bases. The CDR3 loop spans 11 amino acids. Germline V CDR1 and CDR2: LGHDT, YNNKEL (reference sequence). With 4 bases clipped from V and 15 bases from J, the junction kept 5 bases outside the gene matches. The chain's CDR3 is CASSRGSGTFF. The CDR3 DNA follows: TGTGCCAGCAGCCGAGGTAGCGGGACGTTCTTC.

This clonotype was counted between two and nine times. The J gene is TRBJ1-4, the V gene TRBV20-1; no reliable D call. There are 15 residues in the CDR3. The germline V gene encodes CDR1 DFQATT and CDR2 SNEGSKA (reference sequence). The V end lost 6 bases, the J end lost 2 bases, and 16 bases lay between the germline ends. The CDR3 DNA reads TGCAGTGCCCAAACATTCAGTGGGACTAATGAAAAACTGTTTTTT. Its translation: CSAQTFSGTNEKLFF.

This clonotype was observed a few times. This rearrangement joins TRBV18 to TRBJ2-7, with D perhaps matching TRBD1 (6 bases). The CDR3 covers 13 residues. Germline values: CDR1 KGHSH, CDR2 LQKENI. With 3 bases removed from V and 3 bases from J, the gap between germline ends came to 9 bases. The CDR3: CASSPGHFYEQYF. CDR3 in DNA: TGTGCCAGCTCACCGGGACACTTCTACGAGCAGTACTTC.

The CDR3 protein is CASRGREAPYEQYF. The CDR3 DNA reads as TGCGCCAGCAGGGGGCGGGAGGCCCCCTACGAGCAGTACTTC. The chain recombines TRBV5-1 with TRBJ2-7, with 8 nucleotides matching TRBD2. The trim removed 5 bases at V and 2 bases at J, leaving 6 bases unmatched. The germline V gene has CDR1 SGHRS and CDR2 YFSETQ. The CDR3 loop spans 14 amino acids.